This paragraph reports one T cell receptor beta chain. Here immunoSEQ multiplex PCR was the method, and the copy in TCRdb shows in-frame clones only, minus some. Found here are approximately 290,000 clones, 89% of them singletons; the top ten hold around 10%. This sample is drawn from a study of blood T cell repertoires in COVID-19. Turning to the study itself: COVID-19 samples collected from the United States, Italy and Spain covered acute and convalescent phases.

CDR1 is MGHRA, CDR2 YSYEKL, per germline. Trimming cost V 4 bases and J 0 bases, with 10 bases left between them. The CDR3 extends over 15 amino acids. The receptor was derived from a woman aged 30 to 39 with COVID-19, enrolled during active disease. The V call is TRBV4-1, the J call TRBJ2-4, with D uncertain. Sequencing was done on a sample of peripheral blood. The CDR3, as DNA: TGCGCCAGCAGCCTTCTAGGAGTAGCCAAAAACATTCAGTACTTC. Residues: CASSLLGVAKNIQYF.